The 10 T cell receptor beta chains given below trace back to one sample, sequenced in a study of shared clonotypes between healthy human individuals (TCRdb year 2020). Library preparation used the immunoSEQ multiplex PCR assay. TCRdb re-hosts the immuneACCESS table, in-frame sequences only. Its copies lack some clones; in the studies checked, an unresolved V gene accounts for under half of them, and the cause for the rest is not known. This sample comprises over a million clones, 98% of them detected only once. The ten largest clonotypes hold 0.45% of the sample. Sequencing was performed on naive CD4+ T cells sorted from blood. The cell subset or site tag for this specimen amounts to: CD45RA+ positively selected. Source of these receptors: a man aged 25 to 45 in good health.

This chain joins TRBV5-1 and TRBJ2-2; D is uncertain. Trimming pared 2 bases from V and 2 bases from J, leaving 10 bases between. Germline loops: CDR1 SGHRS, CDR2 YFSETQ. CDR3 length: 15 amino acids. CDR3 sequence (DNA): TGCGCCAGCAGCTTTGTCGCTGAAAACACCGGGGAGCTGTTTTTT. As protein: CASSFVAENTGELFF.

Concerning this clone: One end of the junction varies from germline; a read error may be responsible. The chain employs TRBV28 and TRBJ1-5, with D hard to call. This CDR3 is built from 13 residues. Germline loops: CDR1 MDHEN, CDR2 SYDVKM. The CDR3: CTSSLLGNQPQHF. The CDR3 region has the DNA TGTACCAGCAGTTTATTGGGCAATCAGCCCCAGCATTTT.

The CDR3 DNA follows: TGCGCCAGCAGCTTGGGTGTAGGTGAAGAGCAGTTCTTC. It specifies CASSLGVGEEQFF. This chain uses TRBV5-1 with TRBJ2-1; D is undetermined. From germline, CDR1 is SGHRS and CDR2 YFSETQ. V lost 0 bases and J 10 bases, leaving 11 bases between the germline ends. The CDR3 consists of 13 residues. Filled out from reference TRBV5-1 and TRBJ2-1, the complete variable domain reads KAGVTQTPRYLIKTRGQQVTLSCSPISGHRSVSWYQQTPGQGLQFLFEYFSETQRNKGNFPGRFSGRQFSNSRSEMNVSTLELGDSALYLCASSLGVGEEQFFGPGTRLTVL.

This chain links TRBV5-4 with TRBJ2-1; perhaps TRBD2 as D (5 bases). V shed 0 bases and J shed 9 bases, with 7 bases lying between them. There are 12 residues in the CDR3. Germline loops: CDR1 SGHNT, CDR2 YYREEE (reference sequence). In nucleotides, the CDR3 is TGTGCCAGCAGCTTGGGGGGAGCTGAGCAGTTCTTC. Residues: CASSLGGAEQFF.

V is TRBV2 and J is TRBJ2-2; TRBD1 or TRBD2 may be the D gene (5 bases each). V was trimmed by 2 bases and J by 16 bases, leaving 23 bases between them. Germline V gene lookup returns CDR1 SNHLY and CDR2 FYNNEI. The CDR3 is 15 residues long. As DNA, the CDR3 is TGTGCCAGCAGTGAAATCCCTTCCGGGGCGCGCGCCCCGTTTTTT. This encodes CASSEIPSGARAPFF. The full variable domain, in which reference TRBV2 and TRBJ2-2 provide the parts outside the CDR3, is EPEVTQTPSHQVTQMGQEVILRCVPISNHLYFYWYRQILGQKVEFLVSFYNNEISEKSEIFDDQFSVERPDGSNFTLKIRSTKLEDSAMYFCASSEIPSGARAPFFGEGSRLTVL.

This clone showed up just once. V and J are TRBV9 and TRBJ2-1; D gene unclear. Trimming removed 3 bases at V and 8 bases at J, with 6 bases between. The CDR3 runs 11 residues. Germline CDR1 is SGDLS and CDR2 is YYNGEE. CDR3 DNA sequence: TGTGCCAGCAGCGGACTCTATGAGCAGTTCTTC. The encoded protein is CASSGLYEQFF.

V is TRBV27 and J is TRBJ2-7; D may match TRBD1 or TRBD2 (5 bases each). This CDR3 spans 13 amino acids. V was clipped by 5 bases and J by 3 bases, with 11 bases between them. Per germline, CDR1 MNHEY and CDR2 SMNVEV (reference sequence). DNA of the CDR3: TGTGCCAGCAGTCTTTGGGACGGCTACGAGCAGTACTTC. It yields the protein CASSLWDGYEQYF.

This clone was detected a few times. CDR3 loop: CASSIRRGTANTGELFF. The CDR3 nucleotides read TGTGCCAGTAGTATAAGAAGGGGGACAGCGAACACCGGGGAGCTGTTTTTT. The chain links TRBV19 to TRBJ2-2; TRBD1 matches 7 bases. The CDR3 runs to 17 residues. Germline CDR1 is LNHDA and CDR2 is SQIVND (reference sequence). V shed 2 bases and J 0 bases; nucleotides not matched to a gene: 6.

The gene calls are TRBV5-1 and TRBJ2-1; no clear D. This CDR3 is 13 amino acids long. V dropped 2 bases and J dropped 8 bases, with 11 bases sitting between them. Germline V gives CDR1 SGHRS, CDR2 YFSETQ. The DNA for the CDR3 is TGCGCCAGCAGCTTTCCCCCCGGGCATGAGCAGTTCTTC. Translating it yields CASSFPPGHEQFF.

In this sample, this clone turned up once. J is TRBJ2-1 and V is TRBV5-4, with 8 bases identical to TRBD2. The CDR3 contains 15 residues. CDR1 SGHNT and CDR2 YYREEE come from the germline V gene (reference sequence). Losses at the gene ends were 4 bases for V and 8 bases for J; bases not matched to a gene: 11. The CDR3 sequence is CASSARTGGSDEQFF. The DNA of the CDR3 is TGTGCCAGCAGCGCTCGGACGGGGGGGAGCGATGAGCAGTTCTTC.